This TCR beta chain was recorded in a study of T-cell memory formation after mild COVID-19. Whole-study findings and limits: A subset of responding clones appeared in pre-infection memory, suggesting cross-reactive memory joined. Later expanders leaned CD4+, whereas day 15 to 85 contracting clones were balanced CD4/CD8.

This CDR3 has 15 residues. The germline V gene encodes CDR1 SGHRS and CDR2 YFSETQ. The V and J ends lost 0 bases and 2 bases respectively, with 9 bases between them. Regarding this clonotype: The antigen is not known.

5'RACE primed from the constant segment yielded TCR alpha and TCR beta cDNA libraries bearing sample barcodes and UMIs. Using its own MiXCR run on the 5' RACE reads, TCRdb lists one record per CDR3 protein. The sample includes about 110,000 distinct CDR3 sequences, roughly 19% seen only once; the top ten take around 5.1%. The source material was PBMCs or a T cell subset sorted from them (not recorded which). J is TRBJ2-1 and V is TRBV5-1; tentative D call: TRBD2 (6 bases). This TCR came from a man aged 18 to 29 who had mild COVID-19 (a few samples of this study predate the infection). Cell type and time point are not known. Here the CDR3 reads CASSLAGRAYNEQFF. The CDR3 DNA is TGCGCCAGCAGCTTGGCCGGGAGAGCCTACAATGAGCAGTTCTTC.